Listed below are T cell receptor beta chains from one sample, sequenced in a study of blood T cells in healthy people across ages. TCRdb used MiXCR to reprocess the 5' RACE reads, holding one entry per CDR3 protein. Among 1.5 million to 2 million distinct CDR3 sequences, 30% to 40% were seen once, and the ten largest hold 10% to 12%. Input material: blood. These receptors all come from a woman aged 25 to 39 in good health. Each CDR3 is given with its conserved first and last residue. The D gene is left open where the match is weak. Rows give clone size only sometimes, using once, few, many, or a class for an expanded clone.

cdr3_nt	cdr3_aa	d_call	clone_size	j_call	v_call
TGTGCCAGCAGGTCTCCGGGACAGGGACCGTACGAGCAGTACTTC	CASRSPGQGPYEQYF	TRBD1	NA	TRBJ2-7	TRBV28
TGTGCCACCAGAGCCCCGATATCAGATACGCAGTATTTT	CATRAPISDTQYF	NA	NA	TRBJ2-3	TRBV19
TGCAGTGCTAGTCTGGTCGGTTGGGACAGTAACTACAATGAGCAGTTCTTC	CSASLVGWDSNYNEQFF	TRBD1	NA	TRBJ2-1	TRBV20-1
TGCGCCAGCAGCCCCACTACCACAAATTCCTACGAGCAGTACTTC	CASSPTTTNSYEQYF	NA	NA	TRBJ2-7	TRBV5-1
TGTGCCAGCAGCCAAGATCCCCGGGGCTACGAGCAGTACTTC	CASSQDPRGYEQYF	NA	few	TRBJ2-7	TRBV14
TGTGCCAGCGGAAAAAGCCCGGGACAAGTTTCCTACGAGCAGTACTTC	CASGKSPGQVSYEQYF	NA	NA	TRBJ2-7	TRBV28
TGTGCCAGCAGTTACGGTTTTAGGATGGCTATCAATCAGCCCCAGCATTTT	CASSYGFRMAINQPQHF	NA	NA	TRBJ1-5	TRBV6-2/TRBV6-3
TGCAGTGCTGAGGGCTTGGGGGGGAGCTATGGTTACACCTTC	CSAEGLGGSYGYTF	NA	NA	TRBJ1-2	TRBV20-1
TGCAGTGCTAGATCCCCTGAGGGGCGGGGGAGCTCCTACAATGAGCAGTTCTTC	CSARSPEGRGSSYNEQFF	TRBD2	NA	TRBJ2-1	TRBV20-1
TGCAGCATGTCTGGCGGGAGGGGCAATGAGCAGTTCTTC	CSMSGGRGNEQFF	TRBD2	NA	TRBJ2-1	TRBV29-1
TGTGCCTGGACAGTGGGGGGCGGAGAGACCCAGTACTTC	CAWTVGGGETQYF	NA	NA	TRBJ2-5	TRBV30
TGTGCCAGCAGCGCCCGACTAGCGGGAGAGGAGGCAGATACGCAGTATTTT	CASSARLAGEEADTQYF	TRBD2	few	TRBJ2-3	TRBV13
TGTGCCAGCAGGACCTGGGCCTCCAGGTATGAGCAGTTCTTC	CASRTWASRYEQFF	NA	few	TRBJ2-1	TRBV27
TGTGCCAGCAGTCTGAGGACAGGGACAGATGCGCAGTATTTT	CASSLRTGTDAQYF	TRBD1	NA	TRBJ2-3	TRBV12-3/TRBV12-4
TGTGCCAGCACTGTAGCGGGAGGTTACGAGCAGTACTTC	CASTVAGGYEQYF	TRBD2	few	TRBJ2-7	TRBV28
TGTGCCAGCAGCTTTGGGACGCAGGGCTCCTACGAGCAGTACTTC	CASSFGTQGSYEQYF	NA	NA	TRBJ2-7	TRBV7-2
TGCACCCCCGGAGGCCCCAGGGACGAGCAGTACTTC	CTPGGPRDEQYF	NA	few	TRBJ2-7	TRBV20-1
TGCGCCAGCAGCTCCGACAGACAACTTAGCACAGATGCGCAGTATTTT	CASSSDRQLSTDAQYF	NA	few	TRBJ2-3	TRBV5-1
TGTGCCAGCAGTTCAAAGCCCGTGCCTAATGAAAAACTGTTTTTT	CASSSKPVPNEKLFF	NA	NA	TRBJ1-4	TRBV12-3/TRBV12-4
TGTACCACCAGCCCGATGGGGGGCTTGGGGGGAAACACCATATATTTT	CTTSPMGGLGGNTIYF	NA	NA	TRBJ1-3	TRBV15
TGCGCCAGCAGCTTGGTGTACGAAGGGGAGCAGTTCTTC	CASSLVYEGEQFF	NA	few	TRBJ2-1	TRBV5-1
TGTGCCAGCAGCTCGTCGGACTCTAACTATGGCTACACCTTC	CASSSSDSNYGYTF	NA	NA	TRBJ1-2	TRBV7-8
TGTGCCAGCTCCTCGGGGGGGCTAGCTATACAAGAGACCCAGTACTTC	CASSSGGLAIQETQYF	TRBD2	NA	TRBJ2-5	TRBV7-6
TGTGCCAGCAGTTCCGAGCCCGGGACAGGGGCCCACGAGCAGTACTTC	CASSSEPGTGAHEQYF	TRBD1	few	TRBJ2-7	TRBV6-6
TGCAGTGCTAGCGAATCACTCACTGAAGCTTTCTTT	CSASESLTEAFF	NA	NA	TRBJ1-1	TRBV20-1
TGCGCCAGCAGCCAAGAGAACAGTCGGCAGCCCCAGCATTTT	CASSQENSRQPQHF	NA	NA	TRBJ1-5	TRBV4-1
TGTGCCAGCAGCCCGTCCACAGGGTCCGGCCCAGATACGCAGTATTTT	CASSPSTGSGPDTQYF	NA	few	TRBJ2-3	TRBV13
TGTGCCAGTAGTATCAACAGTGATACATCTAACTATGGCTACACCTTC	CASSINSDTSNYGYTF	NA	NA	TRBJ1-2	TRBV19
TGTGCCAGCAGCTCATCATATTCTAGCGTCGAGCAGTACTTC	CASSSSYSSVEQYF	NA	NA	TRBJ2-7	TRBV9
TGTGCCAGCAGCCCCCCAACTAGCGGGGCAGGGGAGCAGTACTTC	CASSPPTSGAGEQYF	TRBD2	many	TRBJ2-7	TRBV12-3/TRBV12-4
TGCGCCAGCAGCTTGTTCGGAACCGACAATGAGCAGTTCTTC	CASSLFGTDNEQFF	NA	NA	TRBJ2-1	TRBV5-1
TGTGCCAGCAGTACTATAAGGGGCCTCCTTGATGAGCAGTTCTTC	CASSTIRGLLDEQFF	NA	many	TRBJ2-1	TRBV6-2/TRBV6-3
TGCAGCACACCAGGAGGGTACTACGAGCAGTACTTC	CSTPGGYYEQYF	NA	NA	TRBJ2-7	TRBV20-1
TGTGCCAGCAGTGACCGCCGAACAGGGGCATTGGTAGCTGAAGCTTTCTTT	CASSDRRTGALVAEAFF	TRBD1	few	TRBJ1-1	TRBV6-1
TGTGCCAGCAGTATTAGACTAGAGCGGACCCAGTACTTC	CASSIRLERTQYF	NA	NA	TRBJ2-5	TRBV28
TGTGCCAGCAGTTTATTGTCAAGAGAAGAGCAGTACTTC	CASSLLSREEQYF	NA	NA	TRBJ2-7	TRBV27
TGTGCCAGCACCACGGGACTACCTTACAATGAGCAGTTCTTC	CASTTGLPYNEQFF	TRBD2	few	TRBJ2-1	TRBV6-2/TRBV6-3
TGCAGTGCTAGCTCCCCCAGGGCTGACGTCTACAATGAGCAGTTCTTC	CSASSPRADVYNEQFF	NA	NA	TRBJ2-1	TRBV20-1
TGTGCCAGTAGTATAGCTGGGTACACTGAAGCTTTCTTT	CASSIAGYTEAFF	NA	NA	TRBJ1-1	TRBV19
TGTGCCAGCAGTTACATGGGGGGACCCTATAACTATGGCTACACCTTC	CASSYMGGPYNYGYTF	NA	NA	TRBJ1-2	TRBV6-5
TGCAGTGCTAGTCGCGGGGATAGCAATCAGCCCCAGCATTTT	CSASRGDSNQPQHF	NA	few	TRBJ1-5	TRBV20-1
TGTACCAGCAGTAAAGCGGGTGTATACAATGAGCAGTTCTTC	CTSSKAGVYNEQFF	NA	NA	TRBJ2-1	TRBV27
TGTACCAGCAGCGCCCTCGCGATGGAGGTCCAAGAGACCCAGTACTTC	CTSSALAMEVQETQYF	NA	NA	TRBJ2-5	TRBV9
TGTGCCAGCAGCTTGGCGACAGGCCCATCCTATGGCTACACCTTC	CASSLATGPSYGYTF	NA	NA	TRBJ1-2	TRBV5-6
TGTGCCAGCAGCTTATTGACTATTACAGGGCAGCTAGGGCAGTTCTTC	CASSLLTITGQLGQFF	NA	NA	TRBJ2-1	TRBV13